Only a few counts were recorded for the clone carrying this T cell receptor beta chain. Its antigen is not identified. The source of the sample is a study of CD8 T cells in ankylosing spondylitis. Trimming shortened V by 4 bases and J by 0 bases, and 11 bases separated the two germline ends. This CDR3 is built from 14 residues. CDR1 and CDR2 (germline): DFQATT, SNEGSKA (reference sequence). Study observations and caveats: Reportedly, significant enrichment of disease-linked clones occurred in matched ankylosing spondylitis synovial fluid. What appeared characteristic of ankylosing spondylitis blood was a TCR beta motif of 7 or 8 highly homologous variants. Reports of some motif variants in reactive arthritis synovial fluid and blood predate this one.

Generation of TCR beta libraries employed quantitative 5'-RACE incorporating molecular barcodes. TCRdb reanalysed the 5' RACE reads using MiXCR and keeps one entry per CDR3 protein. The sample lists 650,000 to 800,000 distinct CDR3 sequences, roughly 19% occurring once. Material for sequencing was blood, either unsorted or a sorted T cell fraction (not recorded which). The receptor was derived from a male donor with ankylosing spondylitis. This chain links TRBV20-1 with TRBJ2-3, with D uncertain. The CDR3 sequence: CSATEPASTDTQYF. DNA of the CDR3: TGCAGTGCTACCGAGCCAGCTAGCACAGATACGCAGTATTTT.